Presented here are 19 T cell receptor beta chains from one specimen sequenced in a study of immune evolution from preneoplasia to lung adenocarcinoma. The table came from immunoSEQ multiplex PCR; TCRdb's copy has only in-frame clones and leaves some out. This table has some 5,000 clones, 81% appearing once. Source material: FFPE normal lung tissue adjacent to the tumor. These receptors were collected from a person between 45 and 75 years old with lung adenocarcinoma.

V usage is TRBV30 and J usage is TRBJ2-2, with 7 bases lining up with TRBD1. The CDR3 is 15 amino acids. The junction had 5 bases not matched to a gene; V was cut back by 3 bases and J by 1 base. The germline V gene encodes CDR1 GTSNPN and CDR2 SVGIG (reference sequence). In DNA form, the CDR3 reads TGTGCCTGGAGGCGTGGGGACAGGAACACCGGGGAGCTGTTTTTT. This codes for CAWRRGDRNTGELFF.

The chain recombines TRBV30 with TRBJ1-1; D is perhaps TRBD1 (5 bases). CDR1 and CDR2 from the germline V gene are GTSNPN and SVGIG (reference sequence). This CDR3 has 15 residues. With 0 bases removed from V and 0 bases from J, the gap between germline ends came to 11 bases. For the CDR3, the DNA is TGTGCCTGGAGTGTAAGACAGCTACTGAACACTGAAGCTTTCTTT. It specifies CAWSVRQLLNTEAFF.

This chain connects TRBV11-3 to TRBJ1-1; D unresolved. With 3 bases removed from V and 8 bases from J, the gap between germline ends came to 10 bases. The V gene's germline CDR1 is SGHNT and CDR2 YENEEA. CDR3 size: 12 residues. CDR3 nucleotides: TGTGCCAGCAGCTTCGGAACAGAAGAAGCTTTCTTT. Protein product: CASSFGTEEAFF.

This chain links TRBV29-1 with TRBJ1-1, with 9 positions matching TRBD1. Germline assignment: CDR1 SQVTM and CDR2 ANQGSEA. The junction had 11 bases not matched to a gene; V was cut back by 6 bases and J by 6 bases. CDR3 length equals 14 residues. CDR3 nucleotides: TGCAGCGTCATCTCCCGGGACAGGGTCGCTGAAGCTTTCTTT. Its translation is CSVISRDRVAEAFF.

The chain links TRBV10-3 to TRBJ2-3, with 7 nucleotides matching TRBD2. Germline V gives CDR1 ENHRY, CDR2 SYGVKD. The CDR3 spans 14 residues. J lost 1 base, V lost 6 bases, and 4 bases had no gene match. The CDR3 sequence: CAIRPSGGTDTQYF. CDR3 nucleotide sequence: TGTGCCATCAGACCTAGCGGTGGCACAGATACGCAGTATTTT.

The chain links TRBV11-3 to TRBJ1-1, with D unclear. CDR1 and CDR2 (germline): SGHNT, YENEEA. This CDR3 region has 13 residues. Trimming left V 2 bases short and J 0 bases short, with 4 bases between. This CDR3 reads CASSLLVNTEAFF. The CDR3 nucleotides are TGTGCCAGCAGCTTACTTGTGAACACTGAAGCTTTCTTT.

V and J are TRBV7-8 and TRBJ2-7, with 11 nucleotides matching TRBD2. Germline CDR1 is SGHVS and CDR2 is FQNEAQ. V was pared by 5 bases and J by 3 bases, with 3 bases of the junction left unmatched. The CDR3 spans 14 residues. The CDR3 DNA is TGTGCCAGCAGCGTCGGGACTAGCGGCTACGAGCAGTACTTC. Translation: CASSVGTSGYEQYF.

The V call is TRBV2, the J call TRBJ2-5, with no clear D. This CDR3 has 10 residues. From germline, CDR1 is SNHLY and CDR2 FYNNEI. V shed 3 bases and J shed 5 bases, with 1 base lying between them. The chain's CDR3 is CASSEETQYF. The CDR3 region has the DNA TGTGCCAGCAGTGAGGAGACCCAGTACTTC. Full variable domain (remainder filled in from reference TRBV2 and TRBJ2-5): EPEVTQTPSHQVTQMGQEVILRCVPISNHLYFYWYRQILGQKVEFLVSFYNNEISEKSEIFDDQFSVERPDGSNFTLKIRSTKLEDSAMYFCASSEETQYFGPGTRLLVL.

The chain links TRBV15 to TRBJ2-7; D unresolved. CDR3 size: 14 residues. Germline V gene data show CDR1 as LNHNV and CDR2 as YYDKDF (reference sequence). Trimming removed 1 base from V and 5 bases from J, with 12 bases in between. The CDR3 spells CATSRGKLANEQYF. The DNA of the CDR3 is TGTGCCACCAGCAGAGGTAAATTAGCCAACGAGCAGTACTTC.

The V gene is TRBV5-4, the J gene TRBJ2-3; D uncertain. Trimming pared 0 bases from V and 0 bases from J, leaving 2 bases between. Germline V gene sequence: CDR1 SGHNT, CDR2 YYREEE (reference sequence). The CDR3 consists of 13 residues. This chain's CDR3 is CASSLDSTDTQYF. The DNA of the CDR3 is TGTGCCAGCAGCTTGGATAGCACAGATACGCAGTATTTT.

This clone occurred once. V and J are TRBV6-6 and TRBJ1-2, with a possible D match to TRBD1 (5 bases). V was trimmed by 2 bases and J by 3 bases, leaving 10 bases between them. Germline lookup yields CDR1 MNHNY and CDR2 SVGAGI (reference sequence). CDR3 size: 14 residues. CDR3 region: CASSYTRDYYGYTF. Here the CDR3 DNA reads TGTGCCAGCAGTTACACGAGGGACTACTATGGCTACACCTTC.

V is TRBV7-2 and J is TRBJ2-7, with 8 bases matching TRBD1. Losses at the gene ends were 5 bases for V and 6 bases for J; bases not matched to a gene: 12. The germline V gene encodes CDR1 SGHTA and CDR2 FQGNSA. The CDR3 consists of 15 residues. CDR3 protein: CASSRYSTGVVEQYF. DNA of the CDR3: TGTGCCAGCAGCCGGTACTCGACAGGGGTAGTCGAGCAGTACTTC.

This clone has only a few counts. J is TRBJ1-2 and V is TRBV5-6; no firm D call. Deletions cut 0 bases from V and 7 bases from J, with 10 bases between. Germline assignment: CDR1 SGHDT and CDR2 YYEEEE. The CDR3 loop spans 13 amino acids. The CDR3 reads CASSLGGNAGYTF. CDR3 sequence (DNA): TGTGCCAGCAGCTTGGGAGGGAATGCTGGCTACACCTTC. Looking up the rest from reference TRBV5-6 and TRBJ1-2 gives the full variable domain: DAGVTQSPTHLIKTRGQQVTLRCSPKSGHDTVSWYQQALGQGPQFIFQYYEEEERQRGNFPDRFSGHQFPNYSSELNVNALLLGDSALYLCASSLGGNAGYTFGSGTRLTVV.

This chain links TRBV7-6 with TRBJ2-1; D call uncertain. CDR1 is SGHVS and CDR2 is FNYEAQ in the germline V gene. This CDR3 has 15 residues. Trimming pared 2 bases from V and 6 bases from J, leaving 14 bases between. This CDR3 reads CASSLSVGGSNEQFF. The DNA for the CDR3 is TGTGCCAGCAGCTTATCTGTCGGCGGATCCAATGAGCAGTTCTTC.

The chain employs TRBV30 and TRBJ1-5, with a tentative D call TRBD1 (5 bases). The CDR3 spans 15 residues. CDR1 and CDR2 from the germline V gene are GTSNPN and SVGIG (reference sequence). The V end was cut by 1 base, the J end by 4 bases, with 14 bases between. CDR3 coding DNA: TGTGCCTGGAGTGGGGGGGTGGGGCCAAATCAGCCCCAGCATTTT. Protein: CAWSGGVGPNQPQHF.

This clone was recorded only once. CDR3 DNA sequence: TGTGCCAGCTCCCGGGACAGGGAAGAGACCCAGTACTTC. This sequence encodes CASSRDREETQYF. The genes are TRBV18 and TRBJ2-5, with TRBD1 matching 9 bases. This CDR3 comprises 13 residues. V was clipped by 6 bases and J by 3 bases; unmatched bases: 2. Germline loops: CDR1 KGHSH, CDR2 LQKENI.

V usage is TRBV13 and J usage is TRBJ2-7; TRBD2 matches 7 bases. The CDR3 consists of 17 residues. Germline assignment: CDR1 PRHDT and CDR2 FYEKMQ (reference sequence). The trim removed 4 bases at V and 5 bases at J, leaving 17 bases unmatched. For the CDR3, the DNA is TGTGCCAGCAGCTCCTGGGACTATGGCGGGAGACCGGACGAGCAGTACTTC. Translating it yields CASSSWDYGGRPDEQYF.

Sample share makes this clone medium-sized. The chain has TRBV5-5 and TRBJ2-2; 9 nucleotides align to TRBD1. The junction had 16 bases not matched to a gene; V was cut back by 4 bases and J by 3 bases. The CDR3 length is 19 residues. Germline V gene data show CDR1 as SGHKS and CDR2 as YYEKEE (reference sequence). The CDR3 sequence is CASSIGRRQGTGHTGELFF. DNA of the CDR3: TGTGCCAGCAGCATTGGGCGCCGCCAGGGGACAGGGCACACCGGGGAGCTGTTTTTT.

This rearrangement joins TRBV6-1 to TRBJ1-2; D gene ambiguous. Trimming took off 10 bases at V and 0 bases at J, with 12 bases between the two ends. The length of the CDR3 is 13 residues. Looked up from germline, CDR1 is MNHNS and CDR2 is SASEGT. CDR3 sequence reads: CATSTIANYGYTF. The CDR3 DNA follows: TGTGCCACCTCGACAATAGCTAACTATGGCTACACCTTC.